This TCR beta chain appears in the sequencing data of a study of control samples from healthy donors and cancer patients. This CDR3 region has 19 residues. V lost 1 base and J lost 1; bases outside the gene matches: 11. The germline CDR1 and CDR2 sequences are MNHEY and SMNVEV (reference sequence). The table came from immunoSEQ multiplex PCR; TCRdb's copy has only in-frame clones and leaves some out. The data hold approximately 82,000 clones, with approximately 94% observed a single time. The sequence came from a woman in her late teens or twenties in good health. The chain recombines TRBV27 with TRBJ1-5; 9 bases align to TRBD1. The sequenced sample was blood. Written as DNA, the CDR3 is TGTGCCAGCAGTTTATTATCCGGGACAGGGACCTCGAGCAATCAGCCCCAGCATTTT. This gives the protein CASSLLSGTGTSSNQPQHF.